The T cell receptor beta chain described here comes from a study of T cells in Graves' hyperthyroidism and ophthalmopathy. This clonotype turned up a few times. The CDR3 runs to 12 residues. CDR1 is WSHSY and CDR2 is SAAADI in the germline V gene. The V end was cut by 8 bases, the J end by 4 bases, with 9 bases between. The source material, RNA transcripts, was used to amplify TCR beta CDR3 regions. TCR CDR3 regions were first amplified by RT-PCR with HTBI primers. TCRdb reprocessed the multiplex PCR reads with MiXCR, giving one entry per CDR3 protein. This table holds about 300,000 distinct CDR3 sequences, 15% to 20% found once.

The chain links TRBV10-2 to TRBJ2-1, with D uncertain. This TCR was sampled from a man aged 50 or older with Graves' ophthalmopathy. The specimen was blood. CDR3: CASETEYNEQFF. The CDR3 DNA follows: TGCGCCAGCGAAACGGAGTACAATGAGCAGTTCTTC.